Each of the 32 T cell receptor beta chains below was sequenced from the same sample in a study of blood T cell repertoires in COVID-19. The data were produced by immunoSEQ multiplex PCR, yet TCRdb's version contains in-frame clones alone and is incomplete. Of roughly 240,000 clones in the sample, 80% to 90% are singletons; the top ten hold 3.5% to 4%. Sequencing was performed on PBMCs or T cells enriched from blood (not recorded which). All receptors derive from a woman aged 40 to 50 who had been exposed to COVID-19.

The chain links TRBV29-1 to TRBJ2-7, with a weak D call TRBD1 (6 bases). There are 13 residues in the CDR3. Germline loops: CDR1 SQVTM, CDR2 ANQGSEA. Trimming took off 2 bases at V and 2 bases at J, with 10 bases between the two ends. CDR3: CSVETGTPYEQYF. The CDR3 coding sequence is TGCAGCGTTGAAACAGGGACGCCCTACGAGCAGTACTTC.

The chain recombines TRBV28 with TRBJ2-3; TRBD1 matches 10 bases. The length of the CDR3 is 16 residues. V gave up 3 bases and J gave up 4 bases; unmatched junction bases: 7. The germline V gene has CDR1 MDHEN and CDR2 SYDVKM. The CDR3 region has the DNA TGTGCCAGCAGTTTTCCGGGGACAGGGGTTGCAGATACGCAGTATTTT. Its protein is CASSFPGTGVADTQYF.

This sequence joins TRBV5-1 and TRBJ2-2; 8 bases map to TRBD2. This CDR3 is 16 amino acids long. J gave up 0 bases and V 6 bases, and 7 bases lay outside the gene matches. Germline V lookup: CDR1 SGHRS, CDR2 YFSETQ. CDR3 DNA sequence: TGCGCCAGCACGGCCAGCGGGGGCCCGAACACCGGGGAGCTGTTTTTT. Its translation is CASTASGGPNTGELFF.

V and J are TRBV27 and TRBJ1-5, with D perhaps matching TRBD1 (5 bases). Germline V gives CDR1 MNHEY, CDR2 SMNVEV (reference sequence). Trimming pared 5 bases from V and 10 bases from J, leaving 21 bases between. This CDR3 comprises 15 residues. The CDR3 protein is CASSTSTEYHRPQHF. The CDR3 DNA sequence: TGTGCCAGCAGTACCTCGACAGAATATCATCGCCCCCAGCATTTT.

The gene calls are TRBV7-3 and TRBJ1-5; D remains unclear. The CDR3 is made up of 14 amino acids. The V gene lost 5 bases and the J gene lost 2 bases, with 10 bases spanning the gap. Germline V lookup: CDR1 SGHTA, CDR2 FQGTGA. DNA for the CDR3: TGTGCCAGCAGCATTAATTTAGGCAATCAGCCCCAGCATTTT. Translating it yields CASSINLGNQPQHF.

This clone was found a few times. V and J are TRBV11-2 and TRBJ2-7, with 11 bases fitting TRBD2. V was clipped by 0 bases and J by 3 bases; unmatched bases: 16. Per the germline V gene, CDR1 is SGHAT and CDR2 is FQNNGV. The CDR3 totals 20 residues. The CDR3 sequence: CASSLDQGTGRTSGYYEQYF. In DNA, the CDR3 is TGTGCCAGCAGCTTAGATCAAGGGACTGGGCGGACTAGCGGGTACTACGAGCAGTACTTC. The complete variable domain, with remaining parts taken from reference TRBV11-2 and TRBJ2-7, reads EAGVAQSPRYKIIEKRQSVAFWCNPISGHATLYWYQQILGQGPKLLIQFQNNGVVDDSQLPKDRFSAERLKGVDSTLKIQPAKLEDSAVYLCASSLDQGTGRTSGYYEQYFGPGTRLTVT.

Only a few counts were recorded for this clone. At the DNA level, this CDR3 is encoded by other sequences in the same sample as well. The V and J genes are TRBV3-1 (or the pseudogene TRBV3-2) and TRBJ2-3; TRBD2 is a possible D gene (7 bases). The CDR3 is 15 amino acids. V dropped 4 bases and J dropped 3 bases, with 14 bases sitting between them. The germline V gene has CDR1 LGHDT and CDR2 YNNKEL (reference sequence). In nucleotides, the CDR3 is TGTGCCAGCAGCCCCCGGGGAGGGGGGACAGATACGCAGTATTTT. Translating it yields CASSPRGGGTDTQYF.

The chain is built from TRBV2 and TRBJ2-7; D is unclear. From germline, CDR1 is SNHLY and CDR2 FYNNEI. Trimming cost V 6 bases and J 0 bases, with 12 bases left between them. This CDR3 is built from 14 residues. The CDR3 loop reads CASSPRVTSYEQYF. CDR3 nucleotides: TGTGCCAGCAGCCCACGGGTTACCTCCTACGAGCAGTACTTC.

The chain links TRBV28 to TRBJ1-1; 7 bases are shared with TRBD1. Germline CDR1 reads MDHEN; CDR2 reads SYDVKM. CDR3 length: 15 residues. V shed 5 bases and J 1 base; nucleotides not matched to a gene: 7. This CDR3 reads CASSPQGVGNTEAFF. The CDR3, as DNA: TGTGCCAGCAGTCCCCAGGGGGTAGGGAACACTGAAGCTTTCTTT.

This clone occurred a few times. The chain carries TRBV7-2 and TRBJ1-2; 9 nucleotides align to TRBD1. The V gene end was trimmed by 3 bases and the J gene end by 7 bases; junction bases not matched to a gene: 12. CDR3 length equals 16 residues. In germline, CDR1 is SGHTA, CDR2 FQGNSA. The CDR3 region has the DNA TGTGCCAGCAGCTTTGGGACAGGGAATCCGTCTAGTGGCTACACCTTC. This sequence encodes CASSFGTGNPSSGYTF.

V is TRBV18 and J is TRBJ2-1; 11 nucleotides match TRBD2. Germline V lookup: CDR1 KGHSH, CDR2 LQKENI. The CDR3 consists of 19 residues. Germline trimming cut 4 bases from V and 1 base from J; bases unmatched to any gene: 12. CDR3: CASSRSPSGGPLSYNEQFF. The CDR3 coding sequence is TGTGCCAGCTCACGATCCCCTAGCGGGGGGCCCCTTTCCTACAATGAGCAGTTCTTC.

This clone has more than one count but fewer than ten. The chain joins TRBV19 to TRBJ2-2, with 11 bases identical to TRBD2. J lost 5 bases, V lost 4 bases, and 24 bases had no gene match. Germline values: CDR1 LNHDA, CDR2 SQIVND (reference sequence). This CDR3 region has 22 residues. This chain's CDR3 is CASSTRPGTSGQFLKGTGELFF. For the CDR3, the DNA is TGTGCCAGTAGTACGAGACCTGGGACTAGCGGCCAGTTCCTAAAAGGTACCGGGGAGCTGTTTTTT.

This sequence joins TRBV9 and TRBJ1-5, with D tentatively TRBD1 (5 bases). V was clipped by 2 bases and J by 6 bases, with 12 bases between them. CDR3 size: 14 residues. CDR1 and CDR2 (germline): SGDLS, YYNGEE. The CDR3 sequence is CASSVEGIGQPQHF. The DNA for the CDR3 is TGTGCCAGCAGCGTGGAGGGGATCGGTCAGCCCCAGCATTTT.

The V call is TRBV28, the J call TRBJ1-5; TRBD1 matches 7 bases. Trimming at V came to 6 bases and at J to 7 bases, leaving 9 bases not matched to a gene. CDR1 and CDR2 (germline): MDHEN, SYDVKM. The CDR3 covers 14 residues. CDR3 DNA: TGTGCCAGCAGCTTTCGACAGGGCGGGCAGCCCCAGCATTTT. Translated, it gives CASSFRQGGQPQHF.

This clone has only a few counts. This chain connects TRBV19 to TRBJ1-5; tentative D call: TRBD1 (6 bases). Trimming took off 3 bases at V and 4 bases at J, with 13 bases between the two ends. Germline CDR1 LNHDA, CDR2 SQIVND (reference sequence). The CDR3 totals 15 residues. The CDR3 DNA reads as TGTGCCAGTAGTATCGCGGACAGTACTAATCAGCCCCAGCATTTT. It is translated as CASSIADSTNQPQHF. Looking up the rest from reference TRBV19 and TRBJ1-5 gives the full variable domain: DGGITQSPKYLFRKEGQNVTLSCEQNLNHDAMYWYRQDPGQGLRLIYYSQIVNDFQKGDIAEGYSVSREKKESFPLTVTSAQKNPTAFYLCASSIADSTNQPQHFGDGTRLSIL.

The CDR3 reads CASSQDIGREQFF. The CDR3 nucleotides read TGCGCCAGCAGCCAAGATATCGGTCGTGAGCAGTTCTTC. The V call is TRBV4-1, the J call TRBJ2-1; D not certain. CDR3 length: 13 amino acids. Germline CDR1 MGHRA, CDR2 YSYEKL. The germline V and J ends were trimmed by 0 bases and 9 bases, with 9 bases remaining between them.

This clone was counted a single time. This chain uses TRBV5-1 with TRBJ2-1, with 11 bases matching TRBD1. V lost 0 bases to trimming and J lost 7 bases; unmatched junction nucleotides: 9. The CDR3 is 17 amino acids. The germline gives CDR1 SGHRS, CDR2 YFSETQ. For the CDR3, the DNA is TGCGCCAGCAGCTTGGTTTCCGGGACAGGGGGGTTAAATGAGCAGTTCTTC. Translating gives CASSLVSGTGGLNEQFF.

The V gene is TRBV28, the J gene TRBJ2-3; TRBD1 matches 8 bases. With 3 bases clipped from V and 2 bases from J, the junction kept 4 bases outside the gene matches. This CDR3 comprises 15 residues. CDR1 is MDHEN, CDR2 SYDVKM, per germline. The CDR3 reads CASSFGDRTTDTQYF. CDR3 coding DNA: TGTGCCAGCAGTTTCGGGGACAGGACCACAGATACGCAGTATTTT.

The chain links TRBV10-3 to TRBJ1-2; D is unresolved. This CDR3 contains 12 residues. Germline V gene sequence: CDR1 ENHRY, CDR2 SYGVKD. Trimming cost V 6 bases and J 1 base, with 6 bases left between them. The CDR3 DNA is TGTGCCATCAGCGGGGATAACTATGGCTACACCTTC. It specifies CAISGDNYGYTF.

The chain recombines TRBV28 with TRBJ1-5, with D tentatively TRBD1 (6 bases). The CDR3 spans 17 residues. CDR1 is MDHEN and CDR2 is SYDVKM in the germline V gene. The germline V and J ends were trimmed by 5 bases and 2 bases, with 19 bases remaining between them. The CDR3: CASSPGAARGGNQPQHF. DNA of the CDR3: TGTGCCAGCAGTCCGGGGGCGGCCCGGGGGGGCAATCAGCCCCAGCATTTT.

This clone was recorded at least ten times. V and J are TRBV6-5 and TRBJ1-2; 11 bases map to TRBD1. The CDR3 contains 15 residues. In germline, CDR1 is MNHEY, CDR2 SVGAGI. J gave up 7 bases and V 5 bases, and 9 bases lay outside the gene matches. Here the CDR3 reads CASSPPGTGGSGYTF. The CDR3 DNA follows: TGTGCCAGCAGTCCCCCCGGGACAGGGGGATCTGGCTACACCTTC.

The gene calls are TRBV5-4 and TRBJ2-1; 10 positions match TRBD2. With 2 bases clipped from V and 5 bases from J, the junction kept 7 bases outside the gene matches. The CDR3 is 16 residues long. Germline-derived CDR1 and CDR2 are SGHNT and YYREEE (reference sequence). Here the CDR3 reads CASSLTGTSADNEQFF. CDR3 coding DNA: TGTGCCAGCAGCTTAACCGGGACTAGCGCTGACAATGAGCAGTTCTTC.

The chain combines TRBV5-6 with TRBJ2-6, with a weak D call TRBD2 (6 bases). V was trimmed by 2 bases and J by 0 bases, leaving 12 bases between them. Germline CDR1 is SGHDT and CDR2 is YYEEEE. The CDR3 loop spans 17 amino acids. The CDR3 is CASSFSGGSSGANVLTF. CDR3 coding DNA: TGTGCCAGCAGCTTTTCCGGGGGAAGCTCTGGGGCCAACGTCCTGACTTTC. Full variable domain (remainder filled in from reference TRBV5-6 and TRBJ2-6): DAGVTQSPTHLIKTRGQQVTLRCSPKSGHDTVSWYQQALGQGPQFIFQYYEEEERQRGNFPDRFSGHQFPNYSSELNVNALLLGDSALYLCASSFSGGSSGANVLTFGAGSRLTVL.

The sample holds a few counts of this clone. The chain combines TRBV30 with TRBJ2-5; 12 bases line up with TRBD2. Germline CDR1 GTSNPN, CDR2 SVGIG (reference sequence). This CDR3 is 15 amino acids long. The ends lost 4 bases at V and 4 bases at J; junction bases unmatched: 7. CDR3 amino acids: CAWTTSGGRGETQYF. The CDR3 region has the DNA TGTGCCTGGACCACTAGCGGGGGGAGAGGAGAGACCCAGTACTTC.

This clone was observed a few times. The chain is built from TRBV28 and TRBJ1-6, with unresolved D. V was trimmed by 8 bases and J by 7 bases, leaving 18 bases between them. This CDR3 comprises 15 residues. Germline loops: CDR1 MDHEN, CDR2 SYDVKM. CDR3 DNA: TGTGCCAGCGTTGGATCCCGAGGTGACAATTCACCCCTCCACTTT. This gives the protein CASVGSRGDNSPLHF.

This rearrangement joins TRBV25-1 to TRBJ1-5, with D possibly TRBD1 on 5 matching bases. Germline CDR1 and CDR2: MGHDK and SYGVNS. The CDR3 is made up of 15 amino acids. V lost 2 bases, J lost 6 bases, and 14 bases lay in between. The CDR3 region is CASSESKGAPQPQHF. CDR3 sequence (DNA): TGTGCCAGCAGTGAAAGTAAAGGGGCCCCTCAGCCCCAGCATTTT.

The chain carries TRBV27 and TRBJ2-7; D perhaps matches TRBD1 (6 bases). Trimming left V 5 bases short and J 3 bases short, with 17 bases between. CDR1 MNHEY and CDR2 SMNVEV come from the germline V gene (reference sequence). The CDR3 covers 15 residues. CDR3 nucleotides: TGTGCCAGCAGTCCGTATACGGACAGTTACTACGAGCAGTACTTC. Translation gives CASSPYTDSYYEQYF.

The V and J genes are TRBV6-2 or TRBV6-3 and TRBJ1-6; D is unresolved. There are 12 residues in the CDR3. The V gene lost 2 bases and the J gene lost 9 bases, with 5 bases spanning the gap. From germline, CDR1 is MNHEY and CDR2 SVGEGT. The CDR3 loop reads CASSYQASPLHF. The DNA of the CDR3 is TGTGCCAGCAGTTACCAGGCTTCACCCCTCCACTTT.

J is TRBJ1-2 and V is TRBV7-6, with 7 bases matching TRBD1. Germline-derived CDR1 and CDR2 are SGHVS and FNYEAQ. CDR3 length: 15 residues. V shed 2 bases, J shed 0 bases, and the junction held 3 bases outside the gene matches. The CDR3 nucleotides are TGTGCCAGCAGCTTACAGGGGGGAGCTAACTATGGCTACACCTTC. Amino acids: CASSLQGGANYGYTF.

The chain recombines TRBV12-5 with TRBJ2-3, with TRBD2 as a possible D gene (5 bases). Between the trimmed V and J ends, which lost 1 base and 0 bases, there was a span of 8 bases. This CDR3 region has 15 residues. The germline gives CDR1 LGHNT, CDR2 FRNRAP. CDR3: CASGLEVASTDTQYF. In nucleotides, the CDR3 is TGTGCTAGTGGTTTGGAGGTAGCGAGCACAGATACGCAGTATTTT.

This chain joins TRBV7-9 and TRBJ1-1, with a weak D call TRBD1 (5 bases). Germline lookup yields CDR1 SEHNR and CDR2 FQNEAQ (reference sequence). V lost 1 base and J lost 8, with 14 bases in between. The CDR3 sequence is 14 residues long. In DNA, the CDR3 is TGTGCCAGCAGCTTAGTCAGGGTTTCCCCCGAAGCTTTCTTT. It specifies CASSLVRVSPEAFF.

This clone occurred many times. This chain connects TRBV7-8 to TRBJ2-2; possibly TRBD1 for D (6 bases). This CDR3 has 15 residues. The V gene lost 5 bases and the J gene lost 4 bases, with 14 bases spanning the gap. Germline loops: CDR1 SGHVS, CDR2 FQNEAQ. This CDR3 reads CASSLRDTFTGELFF. The CDR3, as DNA: TGTGCCAGCAGCCTAAGGGACACTTTCACCGGGGAGCTGTTTTTT. Complete variable domain (other parts from reference TRBV7-8 and TRBJ2-2): GAGVSQSPRYKVAKRGQDVALRCDPISGHVSLFWYQQALGQGPEFLTYFQNEAQLDKSGLPSDRFFAERPEGSVSTLKIQRTQQEDSAVYLCASSLRDTFTGELFFGEGSRLTVL.